This T cell receptor (beta chain) was profiled in a study of cytomegalovirus exposure and HLA in healthy donors. Findings and caveats of the study: Researchers reported in a later analysis that a missense DCLRE1C variant was tied to TCR beta V- and J-gene trimming.

As concerns this clone: Antigen unknown.

Trimming took 4 bases from V and 3 from J, leaving 12 bases between them. This CDR3 contains 14 residues. Germline CDR1 and CDR2: SGHAT and FQNNGV. A multiplex PCR was run with 60 Vbeta primers and 13 Jbeta primers. TCRdb's table, derived via immunoSEQ multiplex PCR, lists solely in-frame clones and lacks some. The table includes about 89,000 clones, about four fifths detected once. Sequenced sample: PBMCs. The V gene is TRBV11-2, the J gene TRBJ1-2; D is ambiguous. This receptor was taken from a female donor in good health and CMV-seropositive. The CDR3 DNA reads TGTGCCAGCAGCTACTCCCCAACCCACTATGGCTACACCTTC. Amino acids: CASSYSPTHYGYTF.